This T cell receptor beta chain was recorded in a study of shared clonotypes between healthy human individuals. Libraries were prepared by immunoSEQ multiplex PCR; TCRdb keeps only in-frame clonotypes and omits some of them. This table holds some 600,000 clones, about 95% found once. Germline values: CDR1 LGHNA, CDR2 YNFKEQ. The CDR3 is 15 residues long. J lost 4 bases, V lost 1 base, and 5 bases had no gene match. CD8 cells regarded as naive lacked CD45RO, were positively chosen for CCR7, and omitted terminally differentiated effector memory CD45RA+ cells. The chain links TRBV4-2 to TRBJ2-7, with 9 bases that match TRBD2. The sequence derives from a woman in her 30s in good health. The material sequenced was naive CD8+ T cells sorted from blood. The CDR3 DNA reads TGTGCCAGCAGCCAAGGGTTAGCGGGAGTTTACGAGCAGTACTTC. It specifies CASSQGLAGVYEQYF.